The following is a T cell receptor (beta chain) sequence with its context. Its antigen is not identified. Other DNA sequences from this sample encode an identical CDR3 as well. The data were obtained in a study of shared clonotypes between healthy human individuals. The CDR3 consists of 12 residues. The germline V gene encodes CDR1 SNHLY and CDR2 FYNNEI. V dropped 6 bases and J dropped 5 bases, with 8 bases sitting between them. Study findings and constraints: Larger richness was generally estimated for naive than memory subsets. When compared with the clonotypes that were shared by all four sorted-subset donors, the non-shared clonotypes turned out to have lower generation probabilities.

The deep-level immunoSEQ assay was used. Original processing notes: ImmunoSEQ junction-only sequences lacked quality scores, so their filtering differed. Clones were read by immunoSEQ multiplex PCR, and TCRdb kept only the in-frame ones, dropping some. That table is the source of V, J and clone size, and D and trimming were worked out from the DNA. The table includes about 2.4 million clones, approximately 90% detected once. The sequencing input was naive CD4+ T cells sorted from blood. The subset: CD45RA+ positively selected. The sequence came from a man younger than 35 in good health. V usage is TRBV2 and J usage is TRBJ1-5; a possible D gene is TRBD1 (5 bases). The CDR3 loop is CASRGGDQPQHF. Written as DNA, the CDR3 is TGTGCCAGCAGGGGGGGAGATCAGCCCCAGCATTTT.